This TCR beta chain was documented in a study of blood T cell repertoires in COVID-19. The method was immunoSEQ multiplex PCR; TCRdb's version includes in-frame clones alone and lacks a portion of them. The sample yields some 390,000 clones, 85% to 90% seen once. A note on this clone: A read error may produce the germline difference seen at one junction end.

This CDR3 has 14 residues. Germline V lookup: CDR1 SQVTM, CDR2 ANQGSEA. V gene TRBV29-1 combines with J gene TRBJ2-5; D perhaps matches TRBD1 (6 bases). Sequenced input: PBMCs or T cells enriched from blood (not recorded which). This receptor was obtained from a man between 25 and 39 years old who had recovered from COVID-19. The CDR3 DNA sequence: TGCAGCGCCCTTGACAGGAGTCCCCAAGGGACCCAGTACTTC. The encoded protein is CSALDRSPQGTQYF.